Below are 9 T cell receptor beta chains sequenced from a single sample in a study of CD8 T cells in Susac syndrome (dated by TCRdb to the late 2010s). The library was produced with the immunoSEQ multiplex PCR assay. RNA was extracted using the RNeasy kit, and roughly 0.5 to 1 microgram was reverse transcribed with random hexamers. TCRdb ran its own pipeline on the public reads, namely fastp trimming at Q25 and MiXCR clone calling, and kept in-frame beta chains. Every entry covers one CDR3 protein and lists the most common genes and DNA from its rows. The sample has 100,000 to 150,000 distinct CDR3 sequences on record, around 94% of them singletons. Jointly, the top ten make up 0.065% to 0.1% of the sample. The sample consisted of CD4+ T cells from PBMCs. These receptors all stem from a human donor in good health.

J is TRBJ2-7 and V is TRBV11-2, with D unclear. Trimming stripped 1 base from V and 3 bases from J, with 4 bases between. Germline V gives CDR1 SGHAT, CDR2 FQNNGV. The CDR3 is made up of 12 amino acids. CDR3 sequence reads: CASSLALYEQYF. CDR3 in DNA: TGTGCCAGCAGCTTAGCGCTCTACGAGCAGTACTTC. Full variable domain (outside the CDR3, taken from reference TRBV11-2 and TRBJ2-7): EAGVAQSPRYKIIEKRQSVAFWCNPISGHATLYWYQQILGQGPKLLIQFQNNGVVDDSQLPKDRFSAERLKGVDSTLKIQPAKLEDSAVYLCASSLALYEQYFGPGTRLTVT.

The chain recombines TRBV28 with TRBJ1-1; possibly TRBD1 for D (5 bases). This CDR3 contains 16 residues. Trimming cost V 3 bases and J 5 bases, with 19 bases left between them. In germline, CDR1 is MDHEN, CDR2 SYDVKM. CDR3 amino acids: CASSFAQGGKNTEAFF. The CDR3 bases are TGTGCCAGCAGTTTCGCGCAGGGAGGGAAGAATACTGAAGCTTTCTTT. The variable domain in full, completed from reference TRBV28 and TRBJ1-1, reads DVKVTQSSRYLVKRTGEKVFLECVQDMDHENMFWYRQDPGLGLRLIYFSYDVKMKEKGDIPEGYSVSREKKERFSLILESASTNQTSMYLCASSFAQGGKNTEAFFGQGTRLTVV.

The J gene is TRBJ2-5, the V gene TRBV5-1; 9 nucleotides line up with TRBD1. The CDR3 consists of 14 residues. Trimming removed 3 bases from V and 3 bases from J; junction bases left unmatched: 3. Germline CDR1 reads SGHRS; CDR2 reads YFSETQ. The CDR3 sequence is CASSSGQGKETQYF. In DNA, the CDR3 is TGCGCCAGCAGCTCGGGACAGGGTAAAGAGACCCAGTACTTC.

The J gene is TRBJ2-1, the V gene TRBV25-1, with 11 bases identical to TRBD2. This CDR3 is 15 amino acids long. Looked up from germline, CDR1 is MGHDK and CDR2 is SYGVNS. The ends lost 2 bases at V and 6 bases at J; junction bases unmatched: 3. In nucleotides, the CDR3 is TGTGCCAGCAGTGAAAGAGGACTAGCGGGCAATGAGCAGTTCTTC. Protein: CASSERGLAGNEQFF.

This clonotype appeared a single time. V usage is TRBV3-1 and J usage is TRBJ1-2; D gene ambiguous. Germline-derived CDR1 and CDR2 are LGHDT and YNNKEL (reference sequence). CDR3 size: 14 residues. Between the trimmed V and J ends, which lost 1 base and 1 base, there was a span of 7 bases. The CDR3 spells CASSQAMGNYGYTF. DNA for the CDR3: TGTGCCAGCAGCCAAGCTATGGGTAACTATGGCTACACCTTC.

The V gene is TRBV30, the J gene TRBJ1-5; weak D call: TRBD1 (6 bases). Per the germline V gene, CDR1 is GTSNPN and CDR2 is SVGIG (reference sequence). V was shortened by 1 base and J by 5 bases, with 18 bases between the two germline ends. The CDR3 contains 16 residues. The CDR3 protein is CAWSGKTGLDDQPQHF. DNA of the CDR3: TGTGCCTGGAGTGGAAAAACAGGGTTGGACGATCAGCCCCAGCATTTT. The full variable domain, completed using reference TRBV30 and TRBJ1-5, is SQTIHQWPATLVQPVGSPLSLECTVEGTSNPNLYWYRQAAGRGLQLLFYSVGIGQISSEVPQNLSASRPQDRQFILSSKKLLLSDSGFYLCAWSGKTGLDDQPQHFGDGTRLSIL.

The chain carries TRBV6-5 and TRBJ2-6; D call uncertain. V was shortened by 4 bases and J by 0 bases, with 7 bases between the two germline ends. The germline V gene has CDR1 MNHEY and CDR2 SVGAGI. This CDR3 contains 15 residues. The CDR3 DNA reads TGTGCCAGCAGTTTACAATTCTCTGGGGCCAACGTCCTGACTTTC. The encoded protein is CASSLQFSGANVLTF.

The chain employs TRBV4-2 and TRBJ1-1; TRBD1 aligns across 7 bases. Germline V gene sequence: CDR1 LGHNA, CDR2 YNFKEQ. This CDR3 spans 13 amino acids. Trimming removed 0 bases from V and 11 bases from J; junction bases left unmatched: 6. In DNA, the CDR3 is TGTGCCAGCAGCCAAGAGACAGGGAGAACGGCTTTCTTT. This codes for CASSQETGRTAFF.

This clonotype was observed a few times. This chain links TRBV3-1 with TRBJ2-2; D might be TRBD2 (6 bases). V lost 6 bases to trimming and J lost 5 bases, with 13 bases between them. Germline CDR1 reads LGHDT; CDR2 reads YNNKEL (reference sequence). The CDR3 runs 14 residues. The CDR3 DNA is TGTGCCAGCAGTTTAACGGGAGAGACCGGGGAGCTGTTTTTT. This encodes CASSLTGETGELFF.